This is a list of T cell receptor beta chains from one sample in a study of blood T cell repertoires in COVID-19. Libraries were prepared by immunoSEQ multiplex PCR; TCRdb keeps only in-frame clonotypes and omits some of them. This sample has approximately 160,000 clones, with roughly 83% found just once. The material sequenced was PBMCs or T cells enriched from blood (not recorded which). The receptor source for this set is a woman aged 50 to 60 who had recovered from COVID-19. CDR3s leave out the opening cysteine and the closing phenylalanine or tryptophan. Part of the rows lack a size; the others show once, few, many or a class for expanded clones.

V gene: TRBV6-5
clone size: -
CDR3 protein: ASRGAAYTQY

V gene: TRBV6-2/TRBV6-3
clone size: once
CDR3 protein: ASSFLGSGSETQY

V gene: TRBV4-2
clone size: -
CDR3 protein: ASSPQTGMDSGKQF

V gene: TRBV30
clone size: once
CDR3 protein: AWSRGQGINYGYT

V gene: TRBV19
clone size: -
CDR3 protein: ASSIPTGTNQPQH

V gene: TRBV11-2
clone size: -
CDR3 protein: ASSRGDRANTEAF

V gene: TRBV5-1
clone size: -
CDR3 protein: ASSPEVAGIRTQY

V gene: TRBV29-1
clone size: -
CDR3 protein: SVVKTANYGYT

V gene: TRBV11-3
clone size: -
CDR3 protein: ASSLVGGNQPQH

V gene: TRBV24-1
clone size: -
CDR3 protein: APSSPLH

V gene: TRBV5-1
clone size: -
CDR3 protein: ASSRPGQMNTEAF

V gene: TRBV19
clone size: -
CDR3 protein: ATGDRADTEAF

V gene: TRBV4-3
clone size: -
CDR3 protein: ASSQDWRGPYNEQF

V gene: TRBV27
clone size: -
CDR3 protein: ASSLHWSSGNTIY